These T cell receptor beta chains were read from a single sample in a study of chemoradiotherapy in HPV16-positive cancers. Produced via immunoSEQ multiplex PCR; TCRdb's table is partial and in-frame only. Among about 15,000 clones listed, over 70% were seen once. Sample acquisition took place from a patient who underwent chemoradiotherapy. All receptors come from a human donor with HPV-associated anogenital cancer. Each CDR3 is given with its conserved first and last residue. D genes are given only for firm matches. Part of the rows lack a size; the others show once, few, many or a class for expanded clones.

j_call,v_call,d_call,clone_size,cdr3_aa,cdr3_nt
TRBJ1-1,TRBV19,NA,few,CASSMVGNTEAFF,TGTGCCAGTAGTATGGTAGGGAACACTGAAGCTTTCTTT
TRBJ1-3,TRBV15,NA,NA,CATSRDQRGNTIYF,TGTGCCACCAGCAGAGATCAAAGGGGAAACACCATATATTTT
TRBJ2-2,TRBV5-1,NA,NA,CASSRGVRLAPNTGELFF,TGCGCCAGCAGCAGGGGGGTACGGCTTGCTCCGAACACCGGGGAGCTGTTTTTT
TRBJ1-6,TRBV28,NA,NA,CASRSPMGDNSPLHF,TGTGCCAGCAGGTCCCCTATGGGAGATAATTCACCCCTCCACTTT
TRBJ2-2,TRBV6-1,TRBD1,few,CASSEGQGMTGELFF,TGTGCCAGCAGTGAGGGACAGGGGATGACCGGGGAGCTGTTTTTT
TRBJ2-7,TRBV5-5,NA,NA,CASSLEAVRTYEQYF,TGTGCCAGCAGCTTGGAGGCAGTAAGGACCTACGAGCAGTACTTC
TRBJ1-5,TRBV19,TRBD1,few,CASSTGQIGQPQHF,TGTGCCAGTAGTACGGGACAGATTGGGCAGCCCCAGCATTTT
TRBJ2-7,TRBV18,NA,few,CASSPESATGEQYF,TGTGCCAGCTCACCAGAAAGTGCCACGGGCGAGCAGTACTTC
TRBJ2-3,TRBV30,NA,NA,CAWLDRRFTDTQYF,TGTGCCTGGCTCGACAGGAGATTTACAGATACGCAGTATTTT
TRBJ2-5,TRBV6-1,NA,NA,CASSEFTGMGETQYF,TGTGCCAGCAGTGAATTTACAGGCATGGGAGAGACCCAGTACTTC
TRBJ2-1,TRBV4-2,TRBD1,NA,CASSQNRGNEQFF,TGTGCCAGCAGCCAAAACAGGGGCAATGAGCAGTTCTTC
TRBJ1-2,TRBV19,NA,NA,CASSSKPGRTNYGYTF,TGTGCCAGTAGTTCAAAACCGGGACGGACAAACTATGGCTACACCTTC
TRBJ2-1,TRBV6-4,NA,NA,CASSDRDLGEQFF,TGTGCCAGCAGTGACAGGGACTTGGGGGAGCAGTTCTTC
TRBJ1-1,TRBV5-1,NA,NA,CASSLGDTEAFF,TGCGCCAGCAGCTTAGGGGACACTGAAGCTTTCTTT
TRBJ1-1,TRBV29-1,TRBD1,NA,CSIRQGAGTEAFF,TGCAGCATACGACAGGGGGCTGGCACTGAAGCTTTCTTT
TRBJ2-7,TRBV5-6,NA,NA,CASRVLDGTAYEQYF,TGTGCCAGCAGAGTTCTAGACGGCACGGCATACGAGCAGTACTTC
TRBJ2-1,TRBV4-1,TRBD2,NA,CASSLLRGENNEQFF,TGCGCCAGCAGCCTACTGCGGGGGGAAAACAATGAGCAGTTCTTC
TRBJ1-6,TRBV6-6,NA,few,CASRGLQNSPLHF,TGTGCCAGCAGAGGACTCCAAAATTCACCCCTCCACTTT
TRBJ2-5,TRBV2,NA,NA,CASKRSEETQYF,TGTGCCAGCAAGAGGTCAGAAGAGACCCAGTACTTC
TRBJ1-3,TRBV7-8,NA,once,CASSLDGYYDLSSGNTIYF,TGTGCCAGCAGCTTAGACGGGTACTACGACCTGAGCTCTGGAAACACCATATATTTT
TRBJ2-1,TRBV29-1,TRBD2,NA,CNIDPGGAGNEQFF,TGCAACATCGATCCGGGGGGGGCAGGGAATGAGCAGTTCTTC
TRBJ2-1,TRBV5-1,TRBD2,NA,CASSPSGVQYNEQFF,TGCGCCAGCAGTCCTAGCGGGGTGCAATACAATGAGCAGTTCTTC
TRBJ1-5,TRBV6-1,NA,few,CASSVNYLSNQPQHF,TGTGCCAGCAGTGTTAATTACCTTAGCAATCAGCCCCAGCATTTT
TRBJ1-3,TRBV7-6,NA,NA,CASSLQQSSGNTIYF,TGTGCCAGCAGCTTACAACAGTCCTCTGGAAACACCATATATTTT
TRBJ1-6,TRBV5-6,TRBD1,NA,CASSSGTGAGTLHF,TGTGCCAGCAGTTCTGGGACAGGTGCCGGAACCCTCCACTTT
TRBJ1-6,TRBV27,TRBD1,NA,CASSLRGGARGPPLHF,TGTGCCAGCAGTTTGCGAGGGGGCGCTCGGGGACCCCCCCTCCACTTT
TRBJ1-2,TRBV4-2,TRBD1,NA,CASSQSIQGNYGYTF,TGTGCCAGCAGCCAGTCTATACAGGGGAACTATGGCTACACCTTC
TRBJ1-1,TRBV5-1,NA,NA,CASSSDGPMNTEAFF,TGCGCCAGCAGCTCCGACGGACCCATGAACACTGAAGCTTTCTTT
TRBJ2-5,TRBV5-1,NA,NA,CASSLRGPGETQYF,TGCGCCAGCAGCTTACGGGGGCCGGGGGAGACCCAGTACTTC
TRBJ2-1,TRBV11-2,TRBD2,NA,CASESAGGPKNEQFF,TGTGCCAGCGAATCAGCGGGGGGGCCTAAAAATGAGCAGTTCTTC
TRBJ1-1,TRBV14,NA,NA,CASSQGARNTEAFF,TGTGCCAGCAGCCAGGGCGCTAGGAACACTGAAGCTTTCTTT
TRBJ2-6,TRBV6-5,NA,NA,CATHSGANVLTF,TGTGCCACCCATTCTGGGGCCAACGTCCTGACTTTC
TRBJ1-1,TRBV19,TRBD1,NA,CASSGQGERNTEAFF,TGTGCCAGTAGTGGCCAGGGGGAAAGGAACACTGAAGCTTTCTTT
TRBJ1-1,TRBV20-1,NA,NA,CSASWNTEAFF,TGCAGTGCTAGTTGGAACACTGAAGCTTTCTTT
TRBJ2-1,TRBV7-2,NA,NA,CASRGRGGPGEQFF,TGTGCCAGCAGGGGGAGGGGGGGGCCTGGTGAGCAGTTCTTC
TRBJ1-1,TRBV5-1,NA,NA,CASKKNGTRWENTEAFF,TGCGCCAGCAAAAAAAACGGGACACGATGGGAGAACACTGAAGCTTTCTTT
TRBJ1-2,TRBV7-2,NA,NA,CASSPQGRGYTF,TGTGCCAGCAGCCCGCAGGGTAGGGGCTACACCTTC
TRBJ2-2,TRBV2,NA,NA,CASSEVRSWGELFF,TGTGCCAGCAGTGAAGTTAGGTCCTGGGGAGAGCTGTTTTTT
TRBJ2-5,TRBV7-9,TRBD2,NA,CASSHPSYGGAQETQYF,TGTGCCAGCAGCCACCCGTCTTACGGGGGGGCCCAAGAGACCCAGTACTTC
TRBJ1-1,TRBV19,NA,NA,CASSMRGVTEAFF,TGTGCCAGTAGTATGAGGGGGGTGACTGAAGCTTTCTTT
TRBJ1-1,TRBV30,NA,NA,CAWSVQLGTEAFF,TGTGCCTGGAGTGTGCAATTGGGAACTGAAGCTTTCTTT
TRBJ2-7,TRBV30,NA,NA,CAWRNTGYEQYF,TGTGCCTGGAGAAACACGGGGTACGAGCAGTACTTC
TRBJ2-7,TRBV2,NA,NA,CASSALKTGQYF,TGTGCCAGCAGTGCCCTAAAAACGGGGCAGTACTTC
TRBJ1-5,TRBV9,NA,NA,CASSVDGHKGQPQHF,TGTGCCAGCAGCGTAGATGGCCACAAGGGTCAGCCCCAGCATTTT
TRBJ2-3,TRBV11-3,TRBD1,NA,CASSLDRPDTQYF,TGTGCCAGCAGCTTGGACAGGCCTGACACGCAGTATTTT
TRBJ2-7,TRBV4-2,NA,NA,CASSAASDRSYEQYF,TGTGCCAGCAGCGCTGCTAGCGATCGGTCCTACGAGCAGTACTTC
TRBJ1-1,TRBV18,NA,NA,CASSPPSQSGTEAFF,TGTGCCAGCTCACCACCCTCCCAGAGTGGGACTGAAGCTTTCTTT
TRBJ1-5,TRBV9,NA,few,CASSQDGSQPQHF,TGTGCCAGCAGCCAAGACGGATCTCAGCCCCAGCATTTT